This TCR beta chain originates from a study of T cells in Graves' hyperthyroidism and ophthalmopathy. Findings of the study overall: Through a model of 13 V-J features, ophthalmopathy was separated from stable hyperthyroidism.

Amplified regions were TCR beta CDR3 sequences from RNA transcripts. Carried out on the TCR CDR3, a first-round RT-PCR used the HTBI primer set. Each CDR3 protein gets one entry after TCRdb re-called the multiplex PCR reads with MiXCR. The sample has 95,000 to 110,000 distinct CDR3 sequences; roughly 50% are singletons. CDR3 length equals 12 residues. Germline CDR1 and CDR2: MRHNA and SNTAGT. V lost 2 bases and J lost 8, with 9 bases in between. This clonotype showed up many times. The antigen remains undetermined. The sample comprised blood. The chain is built from TRBV6-4 and TRBJ1-2, with D uncertain. This TCR was recovered from a man aged 35 to 55 with Graves' hyperthyroidism. As DNA, the CDR3 is TGTGCCAGCAGTGACAGCGGTCGGGGCTACACCTTC. Translated, it gives CASSDSGRGYTF.